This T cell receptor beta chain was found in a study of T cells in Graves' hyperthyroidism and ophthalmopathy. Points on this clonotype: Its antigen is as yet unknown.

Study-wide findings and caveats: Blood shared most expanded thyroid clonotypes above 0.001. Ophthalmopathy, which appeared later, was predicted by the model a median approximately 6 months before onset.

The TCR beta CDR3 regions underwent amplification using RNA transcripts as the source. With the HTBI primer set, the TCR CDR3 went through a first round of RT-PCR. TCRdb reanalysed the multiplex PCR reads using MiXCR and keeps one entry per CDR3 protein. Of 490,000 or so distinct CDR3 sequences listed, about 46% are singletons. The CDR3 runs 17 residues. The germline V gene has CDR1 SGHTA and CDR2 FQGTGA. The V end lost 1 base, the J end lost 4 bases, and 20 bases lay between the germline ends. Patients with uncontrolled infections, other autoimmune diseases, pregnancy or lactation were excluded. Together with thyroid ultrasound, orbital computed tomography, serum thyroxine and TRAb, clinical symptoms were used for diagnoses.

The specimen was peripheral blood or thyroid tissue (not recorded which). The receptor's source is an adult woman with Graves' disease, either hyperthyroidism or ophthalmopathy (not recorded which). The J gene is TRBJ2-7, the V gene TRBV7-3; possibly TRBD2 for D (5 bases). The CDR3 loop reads CASSLIETTKPKYEQYF. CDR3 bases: TGTGCCAGCAGCTTAATCGAGACTACAAAACCCAAATACGAGCAGTACTTC.